This is a list of T cell receptor beta chains from one sample in a study of cytomegalovirus exposure and HLA in healthy donors. Sequencing was performed with immunoSEQ multiplex PCR; in TCRdb, only in-frame clones are kept and a portion is missing. The data contain around 190,000 clones, around three quarters of them seen just once; the ten biggest clones take up approximately 5.1%. The sequenced sample was PBMCs. The receptors here all came from a man aged 40-55 years in good health and CMV-seronegative. Both conserved end residues are part of each CDR3. Each record gives: D gene, J gene, clone size, V gene, CDR3 protein, CDR3 DNA. The D gene is left open where the match is weak. Rows give clone size only sometimes, using once, few, many, or a class for an expanded clone.

D gene: TRBD2
J gene: TRBJ2-1
clone size: -
V gene: TRBV7-6
CDR3 protein: CASSLVGEGNEQFF
CDR3 DNA: TGTGCCAGCAGCTTAGTAGGGGAGGGCAATGAGCAGTTCTTC

D gene: TRBD2
J gene: TRBJ2-1
clone size: -
V gene: TRBV28
CDR3 protein: CASSYQTSGKGEQFF
CDR3 DNA: TGTGCCAGCAGTTACCAGACTAGCGGGAAGGGCGAGCAGTTCTTC

D gene: TRBD2
J gene: TRBJ2-5
clone size: -
V gene: TRBV7-2
CDR3 protein: CASSLSGTSQETQYF
CDR3 DNA: TGTGCCAGCAGCTTGAGCGGGACCAGCCAAGAGACCCAGTACTTC

D gene: TRBD2
J gene: TRBJ2-6
clone size: -
V gene: TRBV7-3
CDR3 protein: CASSPIRLAGGWQAGANVLTF
CDR3 DNA: TGTGCCAGCAGCCCCATCAGGCTAGCGGGAGGGTGGCAGGCTGGGGCCAACGTCCTGACTTTC

D gene: -
J gene: TRBJ2-7
clone size: once
V gene: TRBV7-9
CDR3 protein: CASSERGQYEQYF
CDR3 DNA: TGTGCCAGCAGCGAGAGAGGGCAGTACGAGCAGTACTTC

D gene: -
J gene: TRBJ2-7
clone size: -
V gene: TRBV6-5
CDR3 protein: CATRRAGADEQYF
CDR3 DNA: TGTGCCACCAGGCGGGCAGGGGCCGACGAGCAGTACTTC

D gene: -
J gene: TRBJ1-5
clone size: -
V gene: TRBV7-9
CDR3 protein: CASSFGVSNQPQHF
CDR3 DNA: TGTGCCAGCAGCTTCGGGGTTAGCAATCAGCCCCAGCATTTT

D gene: TRBD1
J gene: TRBJ2-1
clone size: -
V gene: TRBV7-2
CDR3 protein: CASSLRPGGQGANEQFF
CDR3 DNA: TGTGCCAGCAGCTTAAGGCCGGGGGGACAGGGGGCTAATGAGCAGTTCTTC

D gene: -
J gene: TRBJ2-2
clone size: -
V gene: TRBV12-5
CDR3 protein: CASGLVMAVNTGELFF
CDR3 DNA: TGTGCTAGTGGTTTGGTAATGGCAGTTAACACCGGGGAGCTGTTTTTT

D gene: TRBD1
J gene: TRBJ2-7
clone size: few
V gene: TRBV11-2
CDR3 protein: CASSTLRAGGYEQYF
CDR3 DNA: TGTGCCAGCAGCACTCTTCGGGCAGGGGGTTACGAGCAGTACTTC

D gene: TRBD1
J gene: TRBJ2-7
clone size: -
V gene: TRBV25-1
CDR3 protein: CASSESIGTGVYEQYF
CDR3 DNA: TGTGCCAGCAGTGAATCAATAGGGACAGGGGTGTACGAGCAGTACTTC

D gene: TRBD1
J gene: TRBJ1-2
clone size: -
V gene: TRBV29-1
CDR3 protein: CSVEDLQGRLIFGYTF
CDR3 DNA: TGCAGCGTTGAGGACCTACAGGGGAGGTTGATTTTTGGCTACACCTTC

D gene: -
J gene: TRBJ2-1
clone size: -
V gene: TRBV27
CDR3 protein: CASSLDYFNEQFF
CDR3 DNA: TGTGCCAGCAGTTTGGACTATTTCAATGAGCAGTTCTTC

D gene: TRBD2
J gene: TRBJ2-1
clone size: -
V gene: TRBV7-2
CDR3 protein: CASSPRRSGANEQFF
CDR3 DNA: TGTGCCAGCAGCCCGCGGCGTAGCGGGGCCAATGAGCAGTTCTTC

D gene: TRBD2
J gene: TRBJ2-5
clone size: -
V gene: TRBV5-1
CDR3 protein: CASSLTSGGHGETQYF
CDR3 DNA: TGCGCCAGCAGCTTGACTAGCGGGGGGCACGGGGAGACCCAGTACTTC

D gene: -
J gene: TRBJ1-2
clone size: -
V gene: TRBV7-2
CDR3 protein: CASSLRGSNYGYTF
CDR3 DNA: TGTGCCAGCAGCTTACGAGGAAGTAACTATGGCTACACCTTC

D gene: -
J gene: TRBJ1-4
clone size: -
V gene: TRBV27
CDR3 protein: CASTLRGTNEKLFF
CDR3 DNA: TGTGCCAGCACCCTACGGGGAACTAATGAAAAACTGTTTTTT

D gene: -
J gene: TRBJ2-7
clone size: once
V gene: TRBV5-5
CDR3 protein: CASSRHRDRPFSYEQYF
CDR3 DNA: TGTGCCAGCAGCAGACACCGAGACAGGCCATTCTCCTACGAGCAGTACTTC

D gene: TRBD2
J gene: TRBJ2-3
clone size: -
V gene: TRBV5-1
CDR3 protein: CASSLAGVTDTQYF
CDR3 DNA: TGCGCCAGCAGCCTAGCGGGAGTCACAGATACGCAGTATTTT

D gene: -
J gene: TRBJ2-4
clone size: -
V gene: TRBV7-2
CDR3 protein: CASSELRNIQYF
CDR3 DNA: TGTGCCAGCAGCGAACTGAGAAACATTCAGTACTTC

D gene: TRBD2
J gene: TRBJ2-1
clone size: -
V gene: TRBV30
CDR3 protein: CAWSVSGGSINNEQFF
CDR3 DNA: TGTGCCTGGAGTGTATCAGGCGGGAGTATAAACAATGAGCAGTTCTTC

D gene: TRBD1
J gene: TRBJ2-7
clone size: -
V gene: TRBV5-6
CDR3 protein: CASRPWTGDEQYF
CDR3 DNA: TGTGCCAGCAGACCCTGGACAGGGGACGAGCAGTACTTC

D gene: TRBD2
J gene: TRBJ2-3
clone size: -
V gene: TRBV7-3
CDR3 protein: CASSLTAFSGTSGRADTQYF
CDR3 DNA: TGTGCCAGCAGCTTAACTGCTTTTTCCGGGACTAGCGGGAGAGCAGATACGCAGTATTTT

D gene: -
J gene: TRBJ2-5
clone size: -
V gene: TRBV2
CDR3 protein: CASSVWERETQYF
CDR3 DNA: TGTGCCAGCAGTGTGTGGGAGCGAGAGACCCAGTACTTC

D gene: -
J gene: TRBJ1-4
clone size: -
V gene: TRBV25-1
CDR3 protein: CASSESLPKGEKLFF
CDR3 DNA: TGTGCCAGCAGTGAATCCCTTCCAAAGGGGGAAAAACTGTTTTTT

D gene: -
J gene: TRBJ2-7
clone size: -
V gene: TRBV27
CDR3 protein: CASSDWDTGYEQYF
CDR3 DNA: TGTGCCAGCAGTGATTGGGACACCGGATACGAGCAGTACTTC

D gene: TRBD2
J gene: TRBJ2-7
clone size: -
V gene: TRBV4-3
CDR3 protein: CASSQDSGGVYEQYF
CDR3 DNA: TGCGCCAGCAGCCAAGATAGCGGGGGTGTCTACGAGCAGTACTTC

D gene: -
J gene: TRBJ2-1
clone size: once
V gene: TRBV7-2
CDR3 protein: CASSSARDFYNEQFF
CDR3 DNA: TGTGCCAGCAGCTCTGCCCGGGACTTCTACAATGAGCAGTTCTTC

D gene: -
J gene: TRBJ2-1
clone size: -
V gene: TRBV21-1
CDR3 protein: CASNLGTEGLNEQFF
CDR3 DNA: TGTGCCAGCAACCTAGGGACGGAGGGCCTCAATGAGCAGTTCTTC

D gene: -
J gene: TRBJ2-5
clone size: -
V gene: TRBV7-9
CDR3 protein: CASSLSLGVETQYF
CDR3 DNA: TGTGCCAGCAGCTTATCACTCGGTGTGGAGACCCAGTACTTC

D gene: -
J gene: TRBJ1-1
clone size: -
V gene: TRBV9
CDR3 protein: CASSPQPGRGNTEAFF
CDR3 DNA: TGTGCCAGCAGCCCACAGCCTGGCAGGGGGAACACTGAAGCTTTCTTT

D gene: TRBD1
J gene: TRBJ2-3
clone size: -
V gene: TRBV5-8
CDR3 protein: CASSRGTGLDTQYF
CDR3 DNA: TGTGCCAGCAGCCGCGGGACAGGACTAGATACGCAGTATTTT

D gene: TRBD2
J gene: TRBJ2-7
clone size: -
V gene: TRBV10-1
CDR3 protein: CASSDSGGAHEQYF
CDR3 DNA: TGCGCCAGCAGTGACAGCGGGGGGGCCCACGAGCAGTACTTC

D gene: -
J gene: TRBJ1-2
clone size: -
V gene: TRBV2
CDR3 protein: CASSPTGYNYGYTF
CDR3 DNA: TGTGCCAGCAGTCCGACAGGTTATAACTATGGCTACACCTTC

D gene: -
J gene: TRBJ2-7
clone size: -
V gene: TRBV27
CDR3 protein: CASSRSFAYEQYF
CDR3 DNA: TGTGCCAGCAGTCGGAGTTTCGCCTACGAGCAGTACTTC

D gene: -
J gene: TRBJ2-3
clone size: -
V gene: TRBV7-9
CDR3 protein: CASSPMGRAYTDTQYF
CDR3 DNA: TGTGCCAGCAGCCCCATGGGCAGGGCCTACACAGATACGCAGTATTTT

D gene: TRBD1
J gene: TRBJ2-7
clone size: -
V gene: TRBV4-1
CDR3 protein: CASSQRQGAVDEQYF
CDR3 DNA: TGCGCCAGCAGCCAGAGACAGGGGGCCGTGGACGAGCAGTACTTC

D gene: -
J gene: TRBJ1-1
clone size: -
V gene: TRBV5-5
CDR3 protein: CASSFDYGSRAFF
CDR3 DNA: TGTGCCAGCAGCTTTGACTACGGCTCCCGGGCTTTCTTT

D gene: TRBD2
J gene: TRBJ2-2
clone size: few
V gene: TRBV5-4
CDR3 protein: CASRRGSGRDTGELFF
CDR3 DNA: TGTGCCAGCAGGAGGGGTAGCGGGAGAGACACCGGGGAGCTGTTTTTT

D gene: -
J gene: TRBJ2-1
clone size: few
V gene: TRBV5-1
CDR3 protein: CASSSTDNEQFF
CDR3 DNA: TGCGCCAGCAGCTCTACGGACAATGAGCAGTTCTTC

D gene: TRBD2
J gene: TRBJ2-7
clone size: -
V gene: TRBV6-5
CDR3 protein: CASSYGPGGGYEQYF
CDR3 DNA: TGTGCCAGCAGTTACGGCCCGGGAGGGGGCTACGAGCAGTACTTC

D gene: -
J gene: TRBJ2-3
clone size: -
V gene: TRBV21-1
CDR3 protein: CASSPVPGEVADTQYF
CDR3 DNA: TGTGCCAGCAGCCCAGTCCCCGGGGAAGTAGCAGATACGCAGTATTTT

D gene: -
J gene: TRBJ1-1
clone size: -
V gene: TRBV18
CDR3 protein: CASSPPRGGYAEAFF
CDR3 DNA: TGTGCCAGCTCACCACCCAGGGGTGGATACGCTGAAGCTTTCTTT

D gene: -
J gene: TRBJ2-3
clone size: -
V gene: TRBV19
CDR3 protein: CASSIEVPGGTDTQYF
CDR3 DNA: TGTGCCAGTAGTATAGAAGTGCCGGGGGGCACAGATACGCAGTATTTT

D gene: -
J gene: TRBJ1-5
clone size: -
V gene: TRBV9
CDR3 protein: CASSASLDQPQHF
CDR3 DNA: TGTGCCAGCAGCGCTTCACTGGATCAGCCCCAGCATTTT

D gene: -
J gene: TRBJ1-1
clone size: -
V gene: TRBV7-9
CDR3 protein: CASSPLLGGLNTEAFF
CDR3 DNA: TGTGCCAGCAGCCCGCTTCTGGGAGGACTGAACACTGAAGCTTTCTTT

D gene: TRBD2
J gene: TRBJ2-1
clone size: -
V gene: TRBV6-4
CDR3 protein: CASSQGTSGHNEQFF
CDR3 DNA: TGTGCCAGCAGTCAAGGGACTAGCGGGCACAATGAGCAGTTCTTC

D gene: TRBD1
J gene: TRBJ2-5
clone size: once
V gene: TRBV7-9
CDR3 protein: CASSLLDRWGETQYF
CDR3 DNA: TGTGCCAGCAGCTTGCTGGACAGGTGGGGGGAGACCCAGTACTTC

D gene: TRBD2
J gene: TRBJ2-3
clone size: -
V gene: TRBV7-2
CDR3 protein: CASSSWTSGRPDTQYF
CDR3 DNA: TGTGCCAGCAGCTCCTGGACCAGCGGGAGGCCGGATACGCAGTATTTT

D gene: -
J gene: TRBJ1-5
clone size: -
V gene: TRBV21-1
CDR3 protein: CASTSGGTGDNQPQHF
CDR3 DNA: TGTGCCAGCACCTCAGGCGGGACAGGGGACAATCAGCCCCAGCATTTT